The clone carrying this T cell receptor beta chain turned up a few times. Germline V CDR1 and CDR2: MNHNS, SASEGT. V gave up 2 bases and J gave up 7 bases, with 5 bases separating them. This CDR3 comprises 12 residues. Clinical history as reported by participants underpinned cohort assignment. Recovery meant two consecutive negative NP/OP PCR tests, professional clearance, or resolved symptoms. Original data processing: Cell counts per sample came from amplifying reference gene primers. Sequencing was performed with immunoSEQ multiplex PCR; in TCRdb, only in-frame clones are kept and a portion is missing. Clone size and V and J calls were adopted from that table, with D and trimming inferred from the DNA. The data show 200,000 to 300,000 clones, more than 75% seen once. The data are from a study of blood T cell repertoires in COVID-19. At the level of the study: Researchers got acute and convalescent COVID-19 samples from the United States, Italy and Spain.

V and J are TRBV6-1 and TRBJ1-4, with unresolved D. This clonotype originated in a woman between 45 and 60 years old who had recovered from COVID-19. The specimen was PBMCs or T cells enriched from blood (not recorded which). The CDR3 loop is CASSEYGEKLFF. DNA of the CDR3: TGTGCCAGCAGTGAATACGGTGAAAAACTGTTTTTT.